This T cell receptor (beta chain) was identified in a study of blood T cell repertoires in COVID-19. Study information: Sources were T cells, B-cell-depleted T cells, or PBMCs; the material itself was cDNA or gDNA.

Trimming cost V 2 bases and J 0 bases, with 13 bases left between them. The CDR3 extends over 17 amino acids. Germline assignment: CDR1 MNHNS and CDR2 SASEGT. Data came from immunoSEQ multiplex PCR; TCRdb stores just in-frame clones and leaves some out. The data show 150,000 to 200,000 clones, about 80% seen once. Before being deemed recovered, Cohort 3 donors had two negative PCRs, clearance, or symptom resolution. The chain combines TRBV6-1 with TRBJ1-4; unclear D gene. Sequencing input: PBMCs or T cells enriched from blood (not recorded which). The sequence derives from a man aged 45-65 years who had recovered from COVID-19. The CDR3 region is CASSEKLEMATNEKLFF. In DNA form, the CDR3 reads TGTGCCAGCAGTGAAAAACTAGAGATGGCAACTAATGAAAAACTGTTTTTT.